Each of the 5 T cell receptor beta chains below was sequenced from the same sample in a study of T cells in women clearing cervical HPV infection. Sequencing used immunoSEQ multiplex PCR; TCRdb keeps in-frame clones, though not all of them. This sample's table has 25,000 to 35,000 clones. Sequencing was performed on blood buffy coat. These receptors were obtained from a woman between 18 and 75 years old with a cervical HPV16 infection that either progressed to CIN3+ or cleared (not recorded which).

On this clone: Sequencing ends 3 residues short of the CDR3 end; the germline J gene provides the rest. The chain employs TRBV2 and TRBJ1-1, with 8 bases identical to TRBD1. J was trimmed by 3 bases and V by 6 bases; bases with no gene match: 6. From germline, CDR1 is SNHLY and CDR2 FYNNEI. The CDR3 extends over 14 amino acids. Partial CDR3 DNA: TGTGCCAGCAGCTTGGACAGGGCGGACACTGAA. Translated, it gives CASSLDRADTE. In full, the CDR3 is CASSLDRADTEAFF.

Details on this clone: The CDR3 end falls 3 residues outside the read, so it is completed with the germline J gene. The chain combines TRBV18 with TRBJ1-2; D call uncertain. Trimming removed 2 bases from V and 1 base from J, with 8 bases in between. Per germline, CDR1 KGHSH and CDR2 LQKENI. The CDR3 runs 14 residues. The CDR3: CASSPEVYNYGYTF. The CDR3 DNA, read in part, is TGTGCCAGCTCACCAGAGGTATATAACTATGGC.

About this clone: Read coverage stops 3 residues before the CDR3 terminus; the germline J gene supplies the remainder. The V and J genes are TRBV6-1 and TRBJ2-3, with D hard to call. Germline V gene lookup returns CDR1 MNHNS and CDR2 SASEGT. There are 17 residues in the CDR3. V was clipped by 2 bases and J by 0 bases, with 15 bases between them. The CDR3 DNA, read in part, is TGTGCCAGCAGTGAAAGGTGGGCTGGCACTAGCACAGATACG. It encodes CASSERWAGTSTDT. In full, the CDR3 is CASSERWAGTSTDTQYF.

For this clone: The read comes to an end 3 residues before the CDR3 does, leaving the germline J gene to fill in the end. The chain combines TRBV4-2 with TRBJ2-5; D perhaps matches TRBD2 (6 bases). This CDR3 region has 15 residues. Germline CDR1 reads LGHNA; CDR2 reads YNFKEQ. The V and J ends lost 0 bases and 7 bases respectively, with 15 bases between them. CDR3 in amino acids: CASSQDPGVSATQYF. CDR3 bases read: TGTGCCAGCAGCCAAGATCCGGGGGTCTCGGCGACC.

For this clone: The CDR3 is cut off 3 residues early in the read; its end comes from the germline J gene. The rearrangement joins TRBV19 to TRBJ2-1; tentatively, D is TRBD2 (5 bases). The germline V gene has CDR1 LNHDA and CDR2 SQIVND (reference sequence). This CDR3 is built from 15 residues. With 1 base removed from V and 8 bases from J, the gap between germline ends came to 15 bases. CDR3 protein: CASSIGGPAGDEQFF. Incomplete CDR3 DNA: TGTGCCAGTAGTATAGGAGGCCCCGCGGGCGATGAG.